This TCR beta chain was documented in a study of shared clonotypes between healthy human individuals. Some clones are missing from TCRdb's copy, which holds only in-frame ones; the method was immunoSEQ multiplex PCR. The table has fewer than 400,000 clones, about 74% seen once. This CDR3 comprises 15 residues. Looked up from germline, CDR1 is LNHNV and CDR2 is YYDKDF (reference sequence). The V end lost 7 bases, the J end lost 3 bases, and 16 bases lay between the germline ends. The sequenced sample was memory CD4+ T cells sorted from blood. Described subset: CD45RA-negative fraction. This TCR was recovered from a man aged 30-40 years in good health. The V and J genes are TRBV15 and TRBJ1-5, with D perhaps matching TRBD1 (5 bases). CDR3 in amino acids: CATTKRGINNQPQHF. In DNA, the CDR3 is TGTGCCACCACCAAGCGGGGGATCAACAATCAGCCCCAGCATTTT. The full variable domain, completed using reference TRBV15 and TRBJ1-5, is DAMVIQNPRYQVTQFGKPVTLSCSQTLNHNVMYWYQQKSSQAPKLLFHYYDKDFNNEADTPDNFQSRRPNTSFCFLDIRSPGLGDTAMYLCATTKRGINNQPQHFGDGTRLSIL.